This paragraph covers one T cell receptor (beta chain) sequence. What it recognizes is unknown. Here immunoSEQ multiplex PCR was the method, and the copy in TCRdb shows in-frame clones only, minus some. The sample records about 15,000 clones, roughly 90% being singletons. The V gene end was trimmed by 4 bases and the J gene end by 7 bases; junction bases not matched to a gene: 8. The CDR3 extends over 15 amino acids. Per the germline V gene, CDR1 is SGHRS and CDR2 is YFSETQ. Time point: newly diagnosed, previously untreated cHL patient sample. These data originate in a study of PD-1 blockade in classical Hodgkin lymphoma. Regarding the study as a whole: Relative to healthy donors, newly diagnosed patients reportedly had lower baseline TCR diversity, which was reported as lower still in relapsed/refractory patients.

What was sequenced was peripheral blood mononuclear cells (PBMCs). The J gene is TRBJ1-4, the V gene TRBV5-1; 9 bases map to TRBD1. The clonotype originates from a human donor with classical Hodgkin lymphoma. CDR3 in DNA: TGCGCCAGCAGCGTCTCACAGGGGGCGGGTGAAAAACTGTTTTTT. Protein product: CASSVSQGAGEKLFF. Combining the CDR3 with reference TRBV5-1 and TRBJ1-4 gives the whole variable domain KAGVTQTPRYLIKTRGQQVTLSCSPISGHRSVSWYQQTPGQGLQFLFEYFSETQRNKGNFPGRFSGRQFSNSRSEMNVSTLELGDSALYLCASSVSQGAGEKLFFGSGTQLSVL.